Below are 16 T cell receptor beta chains sequenced from a single sample in a study of a mutant IDH1 vaccine in newly diagnosed glioma. Here immunoSEQ multiplex PCR was the method, and the copy in TCRdb shows in-frame clones only, minus some. This sample has roughly 22,000 clones; 85% to 90% occur once, and the top ten carry 5.7%. These receptors' targets are unknown. Stated time point: week 11, during vaccination. Vaccine doses each comprised 300 ug of mutant IDH1 20-mer peptide, with topical imiquimod. The sample here was PBMCs, taken from a glioma patient whose treatment included an IDH1 peptide vaccine. These receptors originate from a woman aged 35 to 49 with glioma.

The V gene is TRBV27, the J gene TRBJ1-1; no definite D call. V lost 2 bases and J 0 bases, leaving 10 bases between the germline ends. Germline V gene sequence: CDR1 MNHEY, CDR2 SMNVEV (reference sequence). The CDR3 is made up of 15 amino acids. Written as DNA, the CDR3 is TGTGCCAGCAGTTTAGAAGGACCCATGAACACTGAAGCTTTCTTT. It encodes CASSLEGPMNTEAFF.

The chain uses TRBV4-3 and TRBJ1-4; D gene ambiguous. Trimming removed 1 base from V and 4 bases from J, with 10 bases in between. This CDR3 comprises 15 residues. Per germline, CDR1 LGHNA and CDR2 YSLEER. The CDR3 DNA follows: TGCGCCAGCAGCCAAGGAGATGTGCTTAATGAAAAACTGTTTTTT. It is translated as CASSQGDVLNEKLFF.

The genes are TRBV10-1 and TRBJ2-2; TRBD2 aligns across 12 bases. In germline, CDR1 is WNHNN, CDR2 SYGVQD (reference sequence). There are 15 residues in the CDR3. V trimming: 6 bases; J trimming: 5 bases; junction bases outside the gene matches: 4. As DNA, the CDR3 is TGCGCCAGCAGATCCGGGACTAGCGGGACCGGGGAGCTGTTTTTT. Translating it yields CASRSGTSGTGELFF.

The V and J genes are TRBV30 and TRBJ1-2; weak D call: TRBD1 (5 bases). In germline, CDR1 is GTSNPN, CDR2 SVGIG (reference sequence). The CDR3 contains 15 residues. The V gene lost 5 bases and the J gene lost 8 bases, with 24 bases spanning the gap. In DNA form, the CDR3 reads TGTGCCTGGTGGAGGAGAGGGGTCGTTATTCAAGGCTACACCTTC. Translation gives CAWWRRGVVIQGYTF.

The chain links TRBV7-9 to TRBJ2-5; 8 bases line up with TRBD2. J gave up 3 bases and V 4 bases, and 4 bases lay outside the gene matches. From germline, CDR1 is SEHNR and CDR2 FQNEAQ (reference sequence). This CDR3 has 14 residues. CDR3 coding DNA: TGTGCCAGCAGCTCCCGACTAGCGAAAGAGACCCAGTACTTC. As protein: CASSSRLAKETQYF.

The J gene is TRBJ2-3, the V gene TRBV6-6; a weak D match, TRBD1 (6 bases). CDR3 length: 16 amino acids. The germline V gene encodes CDR1 MNHNY and CDR2 SVGAGI (reference sequence). The V end lost 0 bases, the J end lost 4 bases, and 14 bases lay between the germline ends. CDR3 in amino acids: CASSYSLGAGADTQYF. Written as DNA, the CDR3 is TGTGCCAGCAGTTACTCGTTGGGGGCTGGCGCAGATACGCAGTATTTT.

The CDR3, as DNA: TGTGCCAGCGGCGGCCAGCCCCAGCATTTT. This encodes CASGGQPQHF. The gene calls are TRBV28 and TRBJ1-5; D is unclear. The CDR3 sequence is 10 residues long. CDR1 is MDHEN, CDR2 SYDVKM, per germline. Trimming took off 8 bases at V and 7 bases at J, with 6 bases between the two ends.

The chain carries TRBV6-5 and TRBJ2-7, with a tentative D call TRBD1 (6 bases). V was trimmed by 6 bases and J by 0 bases, leaving 15 bases between them. Germline loops: CDR1 MNHEY, CDR2 SVGAGI. The CDR3 covers 15 residues. CDR3 nucleotide sequence: TGTGCCAGCAGGGCCCGGGACACCAGCTCCTACGAGCAGTACTTC. Translated, it gives CASRARDTSSYEQYF.

V usage is TRBV18 and J usage is TRBJ2-2; D unresolved. The CDR3 covers 14 residues. V was clipped by 3 bases and J by 9 bases, with 14 bases between them. CDR1 KGHSH and CDR2 LQKENI come from the germline V gene. CDR3 DNA: TGTGCCAGCTCACCGGGATCGCGGAGAAGGGAGCTGTTTTTT. It yields the protein CASSPGSRRRELFF.

The chain recombines TRBV4-3 with TRBJ2-7; D may be TRBD1 or TRBD2 (5 bases each). The CDR3 has 15 amino acids. The germline gives CDR1 LGHNA, CDR2 YSLEER. V lost 1 base and J 2 bases, leaving 12 bases between the germline ends. The CDR3 reads CASSQGGVGAYEQYF. The CDR3, as DNA: TGCGCCAGCAGCCAAGGAGGGGTAGGGGCCTACGAGCAGTACTTC.

This clone was recorded a few times. This CDR3 is CASRGWANEKLFF. For the CDR3, the DNA is TGTGCCAGCAGGGGTTGGGCTAATGAAAAACTGTTTTTT. The gene calls are TRBV7-9 and TRBJ1-4; no clear D. The germline V gene encodes CDR1 SEHNR and CDR2 FQNEAQ (reference sequence). V dropped 6 bases and J dropped 3 bases, with 8 bases sitting between them. The CDR3 sequence is 13 residues long.

The V gene is TRBV7-2, the J gene TRBJ1-5; 7 nucleotides align to TRBD1. CDR1 SGHTA and CDR2 FQGNSA come from the germline V gene. The V gene end was trimmed by 4 bases and the J gene end by 1 base; junction bases not matched to a gene: 10. The CDR3 runs to 17 residues. This CDR3 reads CASSSGEGAWSNQPQHF. The DNA of the CDR3 is TGTGCCAGCAGCTCCGGAGAGGGGGCTTGGAGCAATCAGCCCCAGCATTTT.

V is TRBV18 and J is TRBJ1-2, with 7 bases that match TRBD1. Germline V gene sequence: CDR1 KGHSH, CDR2 LQKENI. The CDR3 is 13 amino acids. Trimming removed 3 bases from V and 3 bases from J; junction bases left unmatched: 1. The DNA of the CDR3 is TGTGCCAGCTCACCCGACAGGGACTATGGCTACACCTTC. Translated, it gives CASSPDRDYGYTF. Together with reference TRBV18 and TRBJ1-2, the CDR3 gives the full variable domain: NAGVMQNPRHLVRRRGQEARLRCSPMKGHSHVYWYRQLPEEGLKFMVYLQKENIIDESGMPKERFSAEFPKEGPSILRIQQVVRGDSAAYFCASSPDRDYGYTFGSGTRLTVV.

The chain links TRBV5-6 to TRBJ2-5, with D perhaps TRBD2 (5 bases). Looked up from germline, CDR1 is SGHDT and CDR2 is YYEEEE. The CDR3 loop spans 16 amino acids. The ends were cut back, 5 bases at V and 0 bases at J, with 17 bases in the middle. The CDR3 spells CASSTSFGNYQETQYF. The CDR3 coding sequence is TGTGCCAGCAGTACATCTTTCGGGAATTACCAAGAGACCCAGTACTTC.

This clone was recorded only once. CDR3 nucleotides: TGTGCCAGCAGCCGAGTGGGGCAGGGGGCCCCCGGGGAGCTGTTTTTT. It translates to CASSRVGQGAPGELFF. The V gene is TRBV7-9, the J gene TRBJ2-2; TRBD1 matches 8 bases. This CDR3 spans 16 amino acids. Per the germline V gene, CDR1 is SEHNR and CDR2 is FQNEAQ (reference sequence). The ends lost 5 bases at V and 6 bases at J; junction bases unmatched: 11.

The gene calls are TRBV4-1 and TRBJ2-6; 9 nucleotides agree with TRBD1. The ends lost 1 base at V and 2 bases at J; junction bases unmatched: 3. The CDR3 sequence is 17 residues long. Germline V lookup: CDR1 MGHRA, CDR2 YSYEKL. The CDR3 protein is CASSQGQGVTGANVLTF. The CDR3 DNA is TGCGCCAGCAGCCAAGGACAGGGGGTTACTGGGGCCAACGTCCTGACTTTC.